Shown below are 3 T cell receptor beta chains from a single sample sequenced in a study of technical replicates of blood from a few donors. The data were produced by immunoSEQ multiplex PCR, yet TCRdb's version contains in-frame clones alone and is incomplete. Counted here are 64,000 or so clones, roughly 96% occurring once; the ten biggest clones make up around 0.2%. Sequenced sample: T cells isolated from PBMCs. All receptors derive from a human donor in good health.

This sequence joins TRBV2 and TRBJ1-1; 10 bases align to TRBD1. V shed 6 bases, J shed 7 bases, and the junction held 5 bases outside the gene matches. Germline-derived CDR1 and CDR2 are SNHLY and FYNNEI. The CDR3 is 13 amino acids. The CDR3 protein is CASRLDRGVEAFF. CDR3 nucleotide sequence: TGTGCCAGCAGGTTGGACAGGGGGGTTGAAGCTTTCTTT.

The chain recombines TRBV30 with TRBJ1-1; D gene unclear. Trimming cost V 5 bases and J 1 base, with 14 bases left between them. The CDR3 runs 14 residues. Germline CDR1 GTSNPN, CDR2 SVGIG (reference sequence). CDR3 DNA: TGTGCCTGGCAACCACATGGAGCGAACACTGAAGCTTTCTTT. Translated: CAWQPHGANTEAFF.

The gene calls are TRBV10-3 and TRBJ2-1, with no clear D. Per the germline V gene, CDR1 is ENHRY and CDR2 is SYGVKD. The CDR3 extends over 13 amino acids. V was clipped by 2 bases and J by 6 bases, with 8 bases between them. CDR3 DNA: TGTGCCATCAGTGAGAACATGCCCAATGAGCAGTTCTTC. This gives the protein CAISENMPNEQFF.